Below are 26 T cell receptor beta chains sequenced from a single sample in a study of response to subunit inactivated influenza vaccine. TCRdb analysed the RT-PCR reads with MiXCR anew, one entry per CDR3 protein. The profile shows roughly 650,000 distinct CDR3 sequences, about 15% of them singletons. The specimen comprised PBMCs from blood, sampled 11 to 12 days after vaccination. Every receptor here comes from a man aged 45-60 years who received an inactivated influenza vaccine.

At least ten counts were recorded for this clonotype. The chain joins TRBV29-1 to TRBJ2-7; D possibly corresponds to TRBD1 (6 bases). The V gene's germline CDR1 is SQVTM and CDR2 ANQGSEA. The CDR3 extends over 15 amino acids. The germline V and J ends were trimmed by 0 bases and 3 bases, with 15 bases remaining between them. The CDR3 spells CSVEERGSQDYEQYF. CDR3 bases: TGCAGCGTTGAAGAGAGGGGGAGCCAGGACTACGAGCAGTACTTC.

This chain links TRBV29-1 with TRBJ2-1; 9 positions match TRBD1. Trimming cost V 4 bases and J 6 bases; bases outside gene matches: 7. CDR3 size: 14 residues. Germline V lookup: CDR1 SQVTM, CDR2 ANQGSEA. CDR3 loop: CSVGQGGVRNEQFF. The CDR3 DNA sequence: TGCAGCGTTGGACAGGGGGGAGTTCGCAATGAGCAGTTCTTC.

This clonotype was seen once. The rearrangement links TRBV7-6 to TRBJ2-7, with TRBD1 as a possible D gene (7 bases). Germline V gives CDR1 SGHVS, CDR2 FNYEAQ. V lost 5 bases and J lost 4, with 15 bases in between. This CDR3 has 14 amino acids. CDR3 in amino acids: CASSRGAGGYEQYF. DNA for the CDR3: TGTGCCAGCAGCCGAGGTGCAGGGGGGTACGAGCAGTACTTC.

This clonotype has at least ten counts. The chain combines TRBV20-1 with TRBJ1-2; 12 bases line up with TRBD1. V shed 0 bases, J shed 2 bases, and the junction held 16 bases outside the gene matches. This CDR3 has 20 amino acids. Germline lookup yields CDR1 DFQATT and CDR2 SNEGSKA (reference sequence). The CDR3 DNA is TGCAGTGCTAGAGATGGTAGGAGAGGGACAGGGGGCTCGGGAAACTATGGCTACACCTTC. The encoded protein is CSARDGRRGTGGSGNYGYTF.

The table lists this clonotype with a few counts. This chain uses TRBV20-1 with TRBJ2-2, with 9 bases that match TRBD1. This CDR3 is 14 amino acids long. Germline V gives CDR1 DFQATT, CDR2 SNEGSKA (reference sequence). Germline trimming cut 2 bases from V and 4 bases from J; bases unmatched to any gene: 2. CDR3 nucleotides: TGCAGTGCTAGAAGGACAGGGGCCACCGGGGAGCTGTTTTTT. Translated, it gives CSARRTGATGELFF.

This clonotype was recorded at least ten times. The chain is built from TRBV29-1 and TRBJ2-1, with TRBD2 identical over 9 bases. This CDR3 spans 15 amino acids. The trim removed 5 bases at V and 0 bases at J, leaving 5 bases unmatched. Per germline, CDR1 SQVTM and CDR2 ANQGSEA. CDR3 DNA: TGCAGCGTTTCGGGTAGCGGGAGCTCCTACAATGAGCAGTTCTTC. Translated, it gives CSVSGSGSSYNEQFF.

This clonotype was counted ten times or more. The V call is TRBV2, the J call TRBJ1-1, with unresolved D. The V end lost 2 bases, the J end lost 0 bases, and 10 bases lay between the germline ends. Germline V gene data show CDR1 as SNHLY and CDR2 as FYNNEI. The CDR3 covers 15 residues. In DNA, the CDR3 is TGTGCCAGCAGTGAATTTGGGATCCTGAACACTGAAGCTTTCTTT. Its translation is CASSEFGILNTEAFF. Using reference TRBV2 and TRBJ1-1 for the parts outside the CDR3, the full variable domain is EPEVTQTPSHQVTQMGQEVILRCVPISNHLYFYWYRQILGQKVEFLVSFYNNEISEKSEIFDDQFSVERPDGSNFTLKIRSTKLEDSAMYFCASSEFGILNTEAFFGQGTRLTVV.

The sample holds a few counts of this clonotype. The chain combines TRBV28 with TRBJ1-2; D not certain. This CDR3 spans 11 amino acids. The V end lost 1 base, the J end lost 8 bases, and 5 bases lay between the germline ends. Germline CDR1 is MDHEN and CDR2 is SYDVKM. The DNA for the CDR3 is TGTGCCAGCAGTTTATTAGCCGGCTACACCTTC. As protein: CASSLLAGYTF.

There are a few counts of this clonotype. The rearrangement joins TRBV5-1 to TRBJ2-3, with D possibly TRBD1 on 6 matching bases. Per germline, CDR1 SGHRS and CDR2 YFSETQ. The germline V and J ends were trimmed by 3 bases and 3 bases, with 11 bases remaining between them. The CDR3 is 14 amino acids. CDR3 sequence reads: CASSSQTGTDTQYF. DNA of the CDR3: TGCGCCAGCAGCTCGCAAACAGGGACAGATACGCAGTATTTT.

The J gene is TRBJ2-7, the V gene TRBV20-1; TRBD2 matches at 8 bases. The germline gives CDR1 DFQATT, CDR2 SNEGSKA (reference sequence). The CDR3 is made up of 14 amino acids. The J segment lost 4 bases and the V segment lost 3 bases, leaving 8 bases of the junction unmatched. The CDR3, as DNA: TGCAGTGCTAGTTCCTGGACTAGCTCTTACGAGCAGTACTTC. This translates into CSASSWTSSYEQYF.

The chain joins TRBV6-5 to TRBJ2-6; TRBD2 might be the D (6 bases). The ends were cut back, 0 bases at V and 3 bases at J, with 9 bases in the middle. The CDR3 sequence is 16 residues long. CDR1 and CDR2 (germline): MNHEY, SVGAGI. The CDR3 is CASSYSSGVGANVLTF. CDR3 nucleotides: TGTGCCAGCAGTTACTCGTCGGGGGTTGGGGCCAACGTCCTGACTTTC.

The J gene is TRBJ2-3, the V gene TRBV29-1; 8 bases line up with TRBD2. V trimming: 7 bases; J trimming: 2 bases; junction bases outside the gene matches: 8. There are 14 residues in the CDR3. Germline CDR1 and CDR2: SQVTM and ANQGSEA. As DNA, the CDR3 is TGCAGCGCCGGGACTAGGCGGAACACAGATACGCAGTATTTT. This encodes CSAGTRRNTDTQYF.

This clonotype has ten or more counts. V usage is TRBV7-2 and J usage is TRBJ1-1, with unresolved D. With 1 base removed from V and 5 bases from J, the gap between germline ends came to 8 bases. The germline gives CDR1 SGHTA, CDR2 FQGNSA. The CDR3 is 13 residues long. The CDR3 region is CASSLDGKTEAFF. The CDR3 nucleotides are TGTGCCAGCAGCTTAGATGGGAAAACTGAAGCTTTCTTT.

The CDR3 reads CASSQEGQVRSHSPLHF. DNA for the CDR3: TGCGCCAGCAGCCAAGAGGGACAGGTCCGTTCTCATTCACCCCTCCACTTT. This sequence joins TRBV4-3 and TRBJ1-6; 8 positions match TRBD1. The CDR3 is 17 residues long. V dropped 0 bases and J dropped 8; count of bases not matched to a gene: 9. Germline V CDR1 and CDR2: LGHNA, YSLEER.

The chain employs TRBV20-1 and TRBJ2-3; 10 bases align to TRBD2. The V gene end was trimmed by 4 bases and the J gene end by 3 bases; junction bases not matched to a gene: 7. Germline-derived CDR1 and CDR2 are DFQATT and SNEGSKA (reference sequence). The CDR3 consists of 15 residues. DNA for the CDR3: TGCAGTGCTAAAGCCGCTAGCGGGAGAACAGATACGCAGTATTTT. The encoded protein is CSAKAASGRTDTQYF.

This clonotype was counted a few times. The V call is TRBV7-9, the J call TRBJ1-3; D uncertain. Per the germline V gene, CDR1 is SEHNR and CDR2 is FQNEAQ (reference sequence). This CDR3 spans 15 amino acids. Trimming took off 4 bases at V and 0 bases at J, with 10 bases between the two ends. The DNA of the CDR3 is TGTGCCAGCAGCTCGGAGTTTCTCTCTGGAAACACCATATATTTT. This gives the protein CASSSEFLSGNTIYF.

This clonotype was observed many times. The rearrangement links TRBV7-2 to TRBJ2-3; 10 bases agree with TRBD2. With 7 bases clipped from V and 1 base from J, the junction kept 5 bases outside the gene matches. Germline values: CDR1 SGHTA, CDR2 FQGNSA. The CDR3 runs to 15 residues. The CDR3 DNA sequence: TGTGCCAGCACCGTAGCGGGGGGCCGCACAGATACGCAGTATTTT. It codes for CASTVAGGRTDTQYF.

This chain joins TRBV6-6 and TRBJ1-1, with unresolved D. The CDR3 spans 13 residues. CDR1 and CDR2 from the germline V gene are MNHNY and SVGAGI (reference sequence). The V end lost 7 bases, the J end lost 4 bases, and 13 bases lay between the germline ends. The CDR3 loop is CASTLPSSTEAFF. The CDR3 DNA follows: TGTGCCAGCACCCTCCCCAGCAGCACTGAAGCTTTCTTT.

V usage is TRBV27 and J usage is TRBJ1-2; the D gene is possibly TRBD1 (6 bases). CDR3 length: 14 amino acids. Germline V lookup: CDR1 MNHEY, CDR2 SMNVEV (reference sequence). The ends were cut back, 6 bases at V and 8 bases at J, with 19 bases in the middle. The chain's CDR3 is CASRAERGRQGYTF. The CDR3 bases are TGTGCCAGCAGGGCCGAGAGGGGGAGACAGGGCTACACCTTC.

The V call is TRBV7-2, the J call TRBJ2-4; a possible D gene is TRBD1 (5 bases). The germline gives CDR1 SGHTA, CDR2 FQGNSA. This CDR3 has 14 amino acids. V dropped 2 bases and J dropped 3 bases, with 8 bases sitting between them. The CDR3 loop reads CASSLFQGKNIQYF. The CDR3 DNA sequence: TGTGCCAGCAGCTTATTTCAGGGCAAAAACATTCAGTACTTC.

Only a few counts were recorded for this clonotype. The chain couples TRBV20-1 to TRBJ1-1, with D perhaps TRBD1 (5 bases). Germline values: CDR1 DFQATT, CDR2 SNEGSKA (reference sequence). The length of the CDR3 is 13 residues. V was cut by 5 bases and J by 5 bases, with 15 bases left in between. The CDR3 loop reads CSAPPGGRTEAFF. CDR3 sequence (DNA): TGCAGTGCTCCCCCGGGGGGAAGGACTGAAGCTTTCTTT.

This clonotype has ten or more counts. The chain joins TRBV5-6 to TRBJ2-2; 13 bases fit TRBD2. The germline V gene has CDR1 SGHDT and CDR2 YYEEEE. V shed 3 bases and J 0 bases; nucleotides not matched to a gene: 5. The CDR3 runs to 18 residues. CDR3 sequence reads: CASSSTSGRATNTGELFF. CDR3 coding DNA: TGTGCCAGCAGCTCTACTAGCGGGAGGGCCACGAACACCGGGGAGCTGTTTTTT.

This chain connects TRBV29-1 to TRBJ2-1; D not resolved. V gave up 4 bases and J gave up 4 bases, with 2 bases separating them. In germline, CDR1 is SQVTM, CDR2 ANQGSEA. CDR3 size: 10 residues. This CDR3 is CSVAYNEQFF. The CDR3 DNA reads as TGCAGCGTTGCGTACAATGAGCAGTTCTTC.

This clonotype was detected a few times. This chain uses TRBV15 with TRBJ2-7, with D perhaps TRBD1 or TRBD2 (5 bases each). V shed 5 bases and J shed 1 base, with 15 bases lying between them. The CDR3 sequence is 15 residues long. Germline CDR1 reads LNHNV; CDR2 reads YYDKDF (reference sequence). CDR3 DNA: TGTGCCACCAGCTGGGGGTCGTTAGGATCCTACGAGCAGTACTTC. Amino acid sequence: CATSWGSLGSYEQYF.

J is TRBJ1-5 and V is TRBV12-3 or TRBV12-4, with D possibly being TRBD1 (5 bases). The CDR3 covers 16 residues. V dropped 1 base and J dropped 5 bases, with 15 bases sitting between them. The CDR3 spells CASSLGGAGSYQPQHF. As DNA, the CDR3 is TGTGCCAGCAGTTTAGGTGGGGCAGGTTCATATCAGCCCCAGCATTTT.

This clonotype was seen at least ten times. This chain uses TRBV20-1 with TRBJ1-1; tentatively, D is TRBD1 (5 bases). The CDR3 loop spans 14 amino acids. Deletions cut 4 bases from V and 0 bases from J, with 12 bases between. Germline V gene lookup returns CDR1 DFQATT and CDR2 SNEGSKA (reference sequence). CDR3 nucleotide sequence: TGCAGTGCTAAGAGACAGATGATGAACACTGAAGCTTTCTTT. Its protein product is CSAKRQMMNTEAFF.